This TCR beta chain was profiled in a study of blood T cell repertoires in COVID-19. Study-wide context: Specimens from acute and convalescent COVID-19 originated in the United States, Italy and Spain.

Categorization into cohorts depended on clinical history that participants reported. In the 2 weeks before study entry, exposed participants met a COVID-19 case, which was PCR-confirmed or clinician-diagnosed. As handled by the study authors: Estimation of nucleated cell counts was performed using reference gene primer amplification. Sequencing was performed with immunoSEQ multiplex PCR; in TCRdb, only in-frame clones are kept and a portion is missing. Clone size and the V and J calls come from that table; the DNA yielded D and trimming. Of around 330,000 clones in the sample, roughly 85% were seen once. The germline CDR1 and CDR2 sequences are SEHNR and FQNEAQ (reference sequence). Trimming removed 5 bases from V and 4 bases from J, with 21 bases in between. This CDR3 comprises 18 residues.

The specimen was PBMCs or T cells enriched from blood (not recorded which). V gene TRBV7-9 combines with J gene TRBJ2-6; a possible D gene is TRBD1 (5 bases). This receptor was identified in a woman in her twenties or thirties who had been exposed to COVID-19. Written as DNA, the CDR3 is TGTGCCAGCAGCCTCACATTGCCTTGGGGCGCCGGGGCCAACGTCCTGACTTTC. Encoded protein: CASSLTLPWGAGANVLTF. The variable domain in full, with the rest retrieved from reference TRBV7-9 and TRBJ2-6, is DTGVSQNPRHKITKRGQNVTFRCDPISEHNRLYWYRQTLGQGPEFLTYFQNEAQLEKSRLLSDRFSAERPKGSFSTLEIQRTEQGDSAMYLCASSLTLPWGAGANVLTFGAGSRLTVL.